These 18 T cell receptor beta chains were all obtained from the same sample, sequenced in a study of blood T cell repertoires in COVID-19. Sequencing used immunoSEQ multiplex PCR; TCRdb keeps in-frame clones, though not all of them. Of around 200,000 clones listed, about 84% were seen once; the top ten hold 4.5% to 6.5%. Source material: PBMCs or T cells enriched from blood (not recorded which). Source of these receptors: a man between 40 and 49 years old with acute COVID-19.

This CDR3 reads CASSQGQGRSNQPQHF. Here the CDR3 DNA reads TGCGCCAGCAGCCAAGGACAGGGAAGGAGCAATCAGCCCCAGCATTTT. The genes are TRBV4-1 and TRBJ1-5, with 7 bases identical to TRBD1. CDR3 length: 16 amino acids. Per the germline V gene, CDR1 is MGHRA and CDR2 is YSYEKL. V gave up 1 base and J gave up 1 base; unmatched junction bases: 4.

This clone was recorded only once. The rearrangement joins TRBV6-5 to TRBJ2-1, with 7 bases lining up with TRBD2. CDR3 length: 14 amino acids. Losses at the gene ends were 7 bases for V and 0 bases for J; bases not matched to a gene: 3. Germline CDR1 reads MNHEY; CDR2 reads SVGAGI. The CDR3: CASNGLDSYNEQFF. CDR3 sequence (DNA): TGTGCCAGCAACGGACTAGACTCCTACAATGAGCAGTTCTTC.

This chain uses TRBV11-2 with TRBJ2-4; D ambiguous. The CDR3 extends over 14 amino acids. Per the germline V gene, CDR1 is SGHAT and CDR2 is FQNNGV. V lost 0 bases to trimming and J lost 6 bases, with 9 bases between them. CDR3 loop: CASSLDPLVNIQYF. The DNA of the CDR3 is TGTGCCAGCAGCTTAGATCCACTTGTAAACATTCAGTACTTC.

This clone was counted between two and nine times. The V call is TRBV5-1, the J call TRBJ1-2; possibly TRBD1 for D (5 bases). With 4 bases removed from V and 2 bases from J, the gap between germline ends came to 12 bases. Per germline, CDR1 SGHRS and CDR2 YFSETQ. The CDR3 runs 14 residues. The CDR3 coding sequence is TGCGCCAGCAGCCGAGGTTCAGGGAACTATGGCTACACCTTC. Its protein product is CASSRGSGNYGYTF.

J is TRBJ2-5 and V is TRBV6-5; TRBD2 is a possible D gene (6 bases). This CDR3 contains 12 residues. Germline V gives CDR1 MNHEY, CDR2 SVGAGI. V shed 6 bases and J shed 4 bases, with 9 bases lying between them. CDR3 sequence (DNA): TGTGCCAGCAGGGAGGGAGGAGAGACCCAGTACTTC. Protein: CASREGGETQYF.

This chain joins TRBV29-1 and TRBJ2-1; 15 nucleotides agree with TRBD2. After removal of 6 bases from V and 4 bases from J, the junction contained 7 bases not matched to a gene. The CDR3 has 16 residues. CDR1 is SQVTM, CDR2 ANQGSEA, per germline. CDR3 in DNA: TGCAGCGTGGTTTCTGGACTAGCGGGAGGGTACAATGAGCAGTTCTTC. Protein sequence: CSVVSGLAGGYNEQFF.

The chain recombines TRBV29-1 with TRBJ1-2, with 10 positions matching TRBD1. Germline trimming cut 7 bases from V and 8 bases from J; bases unmatched to any gene: 10. The germline CDR1 and CDR2 sequences are SQVTM and ANQGSEA. This CDR3 region has 13 residues. The CDR3 DNA follows: TGCAGCGCTCGGGACAGGGGAAGAGGGGGCTACACCTTC. Its translation: CSARDRGRGGYTF.

V and J are TRBV28 and TRBJ2-1; TRBD1 aligns across 11 bases. Per germline, CDR1 MDHEN and CDR2 SYDVKM. The CDR3 contains 15 residues. V dropped 7 bases and J dropped 6; count of bases not matched to a gene: 8. The DNA for the CDR3 is TGTGCCAGCATAGGCTGGGGACAGGGGGTCAATGAGCAGTTCTTC. Translation: CASIGWGQGVNEQFF. Variable domain in full (rest from reference TRBV28 and TRBJ2-1): DVKVTQSSRYLVKRTGEKVFLECVQDMDHENMFWYRQDPGLGLRLIYFSYDVKMKEKGDIPEGYSVSREKKERFSLILESASTNQTSMYLCASIGWGQGVNEQFFGPGTRLTVL.

The rearrangement links TRBV18 to TRBJ1-1, with D possibly TRBD1 on 5 matching bases. The CDR3 is 14 amino acids. Germline lookup yields CDR1 KGHSH and CDR2 LQKENI. V gave up 2 bases and J gave up 0 bases, with 7 bases separating them. CDR3 sequence (DNA): TGTGCCAGCTCACCAGGCAGGGTGAACACTGAAGCTTTCTTT. Residues: CASSPGRVNTEAFF. The whole variable domain, filled in from reference TRBV18 and TRBJ1-1, reads NAGVMQNPRHLVRRRGQEARLRCSPMKGHSHVYWYRQLPEEGLKFMVYLQKENIIDESGMPKERFSAEFPKEGPSILRIQQVVRGDSAAYFCASSPGRVNTEAFFGQGTRLTVV.

The rearrangement links TRBV19 to TRBJ2-1; a weak D match, TRBD2 (5 bases). V lost 3 bases and J 1 base, leaving 10 bases between the germline ends. The CDR3 covers 15 residues. CDR1 LNHDA and CDR2 SQIVND come from the germline V gene (reference sequence). The CDR3 nucleotides are TGTGCCAGTAGTATGATAAGCGGTTCCTACAATGAGCAGTTCTTC. It encodes CASSMISGSYNEQFF.

This CDR3 reads CASSHANRDQSGGYTF. CDR3 sequence (DNA): TGCGCCAGCAGCCACGCTAACAGGGATCAATCTGGAGGCTACACCTTC. The chain uses TRBV5-1 and TRBJ1-2, with D possibly being TRBD1 (6 bases). Looked up from germline, CDR1 is SGHRS and CDR2 is YFSETQ. The V end was cut by 4 bases, the J end by 8 bases, with 24 bases between. This CDR3 region has 16 residues.

The chain is built from TRBV5-4 and TRBJ2-3, with TRBD2 as a possible D gene (5 bases). Germline values: CDR1 SGHNT, CDR2 YYREEE (reference sequence). The CDR3 extends over 14 amino acids. The V gene lost 3 bases and the J gene lost 0 bases, with 8 bases spanning the gap. The CDR3 nucleotides read TGTGCCAGCAGCTCTCGGACTAGCACAGATACGCAGTATTTT. Encoded protein: CASSSRTSTDTQYF. The whole variable domain, remainder taken from reference TRBV5-4 and TRBJ2-3, is ETGVTQSPTHLIKTRGQQVTLRCSSQSGHNTVSWYQQALGQGPQFIFQYYREEENGRGNFPPRFSGLQFPNYSSELNVNALELDDSALYLCASSSRTSTDTQYFGPGTRLTVL.

J is TRBJ2-7 and V is TRBV30, with a weak D call TRBD1 (7 bases). Germline V CDR1 and CDR2: GTSNPN, SVGIG (reference sequence). The CDR3 runs 15 residues. With 7 bases removed from V and 3 bases from J, the gap between germline ends came to 22 bases. In DNA form, the CDR3 reads TGTGCCTACGAAGGGCAGGGGGGAAGGTTCTACGAGCAGTACTTC. Amino acids: CAYEGQGGRFYEQYF.

The CDR3 nucleotides are TGTGCCAGCATGGGGGCGAGGGAGCAGTACTTC. As protein: CASMGAREQYF. The chain employs TRBV28 and TRBJ2-7; perhaps TRBD1 as D (6 bases). The CDR3 totals 11 residues. Germline values: CDR1 MDHEN, CDR2 SYDVKM. Trimming took 7 bases from V and 7 from J, leaving 11 bases between them.

V is TRBV5-1 and J is TRBJ2-2; TRBD2 matches 12 bases. Trimming cost V 5 bases and J 8 bases; bases outside gene matches: 25. The CDR3 length is 21 residues. Germline values: CDR1 SGHRS, CDR2 YFSETQ. CDR3 region: CASRTPTGTAGTSGQRGELFF. CDR3 DNA sequence: TGCGCCAGCAGAACCCCGACCGGGACGGCGGGGACTAGCGGGCAGAGGGGGGAGCTGTTTTTT.

V gene TRBV5-8 combines with J gene TRBJ2-5, with a tentative D call TRBD2 (6 bases). Per germline, CDR1 SGHTS and CDR2 YDEGEE. Deletions cut 3 bases from V and 0 bases from J, with 12 bases between. CDR3 length: 15 amino acids. The CDR3 reads CASSWRGLNQETQYF. The CDR3 nucleotides are TGTGCCAGCAGCTGGCGGGGACTTAACCAAGAGACCCAGTACTTC.

In regard to this clone: Its ends do not fully match the called genes, so a read error is possible. The rearrangement uses TRBV7-7 and TRBJ1-5; possible D gene TRBD1, 6 bases. This CDR3 is 17 amino acids long. Germline V gene lookup returns CDR1 SSHAT and CDR2 FNYEAQ (reference sequence). This CDR3 reads CASSSALRKGGTQPQHF. As DNA, the CDR3 is TGTGCTAGCAGCTCAGCCCTCCGGAAAGGGGGAACTCAGCCCCAGCATTTT.

The V and J genes are TRBV5-1 and TRBJ2-7, with TRBD2 matching over 8 bases. V lost 2 bases to trimming and J lost 3 bases; unmatched junction nucleotides: 4. CDR1 is SGHRS and CDR2 is YFSETQ in the germline V gene. The CDR3 is 14 residues long. CDR3 amino acids: CASSLKAGVYEQYF. The CDR3 DNA reads as TGCGCCAGCAGCTTAAAAGCGGGAGTCTACGAGCAGTACTTC.